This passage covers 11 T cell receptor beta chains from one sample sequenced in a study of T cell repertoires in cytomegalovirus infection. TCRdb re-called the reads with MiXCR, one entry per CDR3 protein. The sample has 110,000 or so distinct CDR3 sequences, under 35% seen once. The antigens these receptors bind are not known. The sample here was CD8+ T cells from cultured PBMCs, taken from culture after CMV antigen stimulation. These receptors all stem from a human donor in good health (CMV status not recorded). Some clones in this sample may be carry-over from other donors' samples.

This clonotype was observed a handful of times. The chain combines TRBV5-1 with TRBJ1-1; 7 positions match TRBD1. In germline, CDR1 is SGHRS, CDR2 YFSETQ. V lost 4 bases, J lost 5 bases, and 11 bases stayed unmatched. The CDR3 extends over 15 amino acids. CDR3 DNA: TGCGCCAGCAGCGGAGAGACAGGGCGTCTGACTGAAGCTTTCTTT. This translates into CASSGETGRLTEAFF.

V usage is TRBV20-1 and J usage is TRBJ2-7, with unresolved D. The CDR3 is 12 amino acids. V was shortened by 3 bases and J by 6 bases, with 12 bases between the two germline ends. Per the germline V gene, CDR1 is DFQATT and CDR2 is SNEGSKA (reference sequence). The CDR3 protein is CSASDVGGEQYF. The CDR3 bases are TGCAGTGCTAGCGATGTTGGTGGCGAGCAGTACTTC.

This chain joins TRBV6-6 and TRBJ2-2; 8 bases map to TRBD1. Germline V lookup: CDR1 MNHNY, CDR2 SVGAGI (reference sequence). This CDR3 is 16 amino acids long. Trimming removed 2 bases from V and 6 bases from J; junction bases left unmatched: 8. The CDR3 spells CASSYPPDRGSGELFF. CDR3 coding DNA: TGTGCCAGCAGTTACCCTCCTGACAGGGGATCCGGGGAGCTGTTTTTT.

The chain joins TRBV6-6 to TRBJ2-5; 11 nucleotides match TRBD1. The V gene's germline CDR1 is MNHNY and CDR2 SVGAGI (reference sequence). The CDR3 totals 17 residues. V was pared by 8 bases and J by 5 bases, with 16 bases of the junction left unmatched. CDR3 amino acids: CASGYTLDRGLRETQYF. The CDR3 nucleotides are TGTGCCAGCGGATACACTTTGGACAGGGGGCTCCGGGAGACCCAGTACTTC.

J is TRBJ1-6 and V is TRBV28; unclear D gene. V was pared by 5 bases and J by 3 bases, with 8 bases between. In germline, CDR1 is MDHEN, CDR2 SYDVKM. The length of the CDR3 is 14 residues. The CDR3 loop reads CASSPWDYNSPLHF. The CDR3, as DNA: TGTGCCAGCAGTCCCTGGGACTATAATTCACCCCTCCACTTT.

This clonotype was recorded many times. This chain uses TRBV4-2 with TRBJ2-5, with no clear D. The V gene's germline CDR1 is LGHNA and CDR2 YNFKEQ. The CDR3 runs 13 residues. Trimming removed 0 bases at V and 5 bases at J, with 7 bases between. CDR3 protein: CASSQEMVETQYF. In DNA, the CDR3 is TGTGCCAGCAGCCAAGAAATGGTGGAGACCCAGTACTTC.

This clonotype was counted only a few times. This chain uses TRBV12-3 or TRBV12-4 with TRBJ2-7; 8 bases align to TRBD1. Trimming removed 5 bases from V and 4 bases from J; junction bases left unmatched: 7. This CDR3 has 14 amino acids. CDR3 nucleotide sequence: TGTGCCAGCAGTGCCGGGACAGGAGTGTACGAGCAGTACTTC. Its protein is CASSAGTGVYEQYF.

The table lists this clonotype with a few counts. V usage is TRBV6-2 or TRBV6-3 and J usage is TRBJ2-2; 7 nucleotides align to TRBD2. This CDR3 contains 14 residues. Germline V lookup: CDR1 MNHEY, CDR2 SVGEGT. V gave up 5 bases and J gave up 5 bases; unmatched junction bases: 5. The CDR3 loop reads CASSGLDETGELFF. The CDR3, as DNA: TGTGCCAGCAGTGGACTAGACGAGACCGGGGAGCTGTTTTTT.

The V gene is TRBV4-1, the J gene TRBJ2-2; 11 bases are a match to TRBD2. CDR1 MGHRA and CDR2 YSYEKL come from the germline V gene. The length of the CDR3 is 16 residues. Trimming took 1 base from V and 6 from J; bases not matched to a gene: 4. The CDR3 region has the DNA TGCGCCAGCAGCCAAGCTAGCGGGGGGCGGGCCGGGGAGCTGTTTTTT. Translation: CASSQASGGRAGELFF.

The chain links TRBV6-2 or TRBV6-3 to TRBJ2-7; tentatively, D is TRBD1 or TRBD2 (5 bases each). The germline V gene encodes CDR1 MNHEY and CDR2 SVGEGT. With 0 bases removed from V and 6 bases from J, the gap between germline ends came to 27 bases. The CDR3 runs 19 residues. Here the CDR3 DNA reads TGTGCCAGCAGTTACTCCCCGGCGGGTAGGTACAGGAGGAAGGCCGAGCAGTACTTC. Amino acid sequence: CASSYSPAGRYRRKAEQYF.

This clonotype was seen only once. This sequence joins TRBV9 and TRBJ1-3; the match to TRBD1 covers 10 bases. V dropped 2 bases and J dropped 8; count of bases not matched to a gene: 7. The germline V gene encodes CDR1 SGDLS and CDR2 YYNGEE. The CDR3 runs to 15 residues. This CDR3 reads CASSVNDRGLYTIYF. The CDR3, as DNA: TGTGCCAGCAGCGTGAATGACAGGGGGCTTTACACCATATATTTT.